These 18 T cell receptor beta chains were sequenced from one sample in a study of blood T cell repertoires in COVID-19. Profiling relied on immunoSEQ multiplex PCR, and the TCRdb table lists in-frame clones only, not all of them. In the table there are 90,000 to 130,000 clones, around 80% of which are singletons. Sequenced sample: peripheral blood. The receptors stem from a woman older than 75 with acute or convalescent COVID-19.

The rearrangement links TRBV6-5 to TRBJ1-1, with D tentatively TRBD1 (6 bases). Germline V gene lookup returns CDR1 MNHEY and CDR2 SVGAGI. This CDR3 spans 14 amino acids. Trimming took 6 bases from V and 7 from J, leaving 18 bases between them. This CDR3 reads CASRSNRAPYEAFF. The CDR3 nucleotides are TGTGCCAGCAGGTCCAACAGGGCACCGTATGAAGCTTTCTTT.

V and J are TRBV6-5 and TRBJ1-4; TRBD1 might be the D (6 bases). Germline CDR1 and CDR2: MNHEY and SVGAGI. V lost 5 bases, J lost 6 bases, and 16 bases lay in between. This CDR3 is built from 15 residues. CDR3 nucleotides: TGTGCCAGCAGTCCCGGCAGGGGTATCCATGAAAAACTGTTTTTT. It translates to CASSPGRGIHEKLFF.

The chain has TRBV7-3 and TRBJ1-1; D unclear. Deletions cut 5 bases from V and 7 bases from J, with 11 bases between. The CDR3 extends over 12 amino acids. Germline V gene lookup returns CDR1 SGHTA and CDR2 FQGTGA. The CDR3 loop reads CASSPGEGEAFF. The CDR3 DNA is TGTGCCAGCAGCCCCGGAGAGGGTGAAGCTTTCTTT.

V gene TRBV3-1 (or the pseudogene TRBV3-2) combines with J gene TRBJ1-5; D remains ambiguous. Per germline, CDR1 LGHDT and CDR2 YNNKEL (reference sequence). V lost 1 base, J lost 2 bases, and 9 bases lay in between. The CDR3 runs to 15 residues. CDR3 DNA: TGTGCCAGCAGCCAAGGAGTGAGTGGCAATCAGCCCCAGCATTTT. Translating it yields CASSQGVSGNQPQHF.

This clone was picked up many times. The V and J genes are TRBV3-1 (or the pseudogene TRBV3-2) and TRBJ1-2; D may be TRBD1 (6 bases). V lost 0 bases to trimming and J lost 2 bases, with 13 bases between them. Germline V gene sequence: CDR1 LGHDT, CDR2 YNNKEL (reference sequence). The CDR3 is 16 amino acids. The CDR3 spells CASSQDATGQNYGYTF. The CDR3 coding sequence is TGTGCCAGCAGCCAAGATGCGACAGGCCAGAACTATGGCTACACCTTC.

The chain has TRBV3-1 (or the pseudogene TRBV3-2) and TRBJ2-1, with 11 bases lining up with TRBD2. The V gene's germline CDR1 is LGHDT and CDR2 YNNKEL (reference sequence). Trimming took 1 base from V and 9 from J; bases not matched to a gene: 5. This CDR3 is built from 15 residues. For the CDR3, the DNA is TGTGCCAGCAGCCAAGTTAGCGGGGGGGCCCTTGAGCAGTTCTTC. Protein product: CASSQVSGGALEQFF.

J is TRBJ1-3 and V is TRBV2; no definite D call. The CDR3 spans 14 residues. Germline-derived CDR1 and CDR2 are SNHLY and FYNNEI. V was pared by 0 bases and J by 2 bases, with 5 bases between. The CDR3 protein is CASSEASAGNTIYF. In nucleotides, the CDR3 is TGTGCCAGCAGTGAAGCCAGCGCTGGAAACACCATATATTTT.

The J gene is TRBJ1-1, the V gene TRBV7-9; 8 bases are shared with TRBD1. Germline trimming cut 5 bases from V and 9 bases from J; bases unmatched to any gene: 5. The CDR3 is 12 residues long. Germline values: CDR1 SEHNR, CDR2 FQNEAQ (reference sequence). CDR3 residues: CASSLDREKAFF. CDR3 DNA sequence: TGTGCCAGCAGCCTGGACAGGGAGAAAGCTTTCTTT.

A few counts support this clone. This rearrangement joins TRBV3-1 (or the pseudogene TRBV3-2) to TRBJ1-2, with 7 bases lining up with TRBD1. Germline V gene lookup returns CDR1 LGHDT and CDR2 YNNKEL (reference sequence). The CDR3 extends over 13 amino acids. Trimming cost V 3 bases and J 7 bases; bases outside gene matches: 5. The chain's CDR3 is CASSHTGVLGYTF. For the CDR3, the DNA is TGTGCCAGCAGCCATACAGGGGTTCTTGGCTACACCTTC.

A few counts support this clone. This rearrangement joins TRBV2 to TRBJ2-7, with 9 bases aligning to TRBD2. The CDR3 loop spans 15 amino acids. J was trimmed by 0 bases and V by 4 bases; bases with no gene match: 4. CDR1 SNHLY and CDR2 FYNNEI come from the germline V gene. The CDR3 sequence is CASSVSGRSSYEQYF. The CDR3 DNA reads TGTGCCAGCAGTGTGAGCGGGAGGAGCTCCTACGAGCAGTACTTC.

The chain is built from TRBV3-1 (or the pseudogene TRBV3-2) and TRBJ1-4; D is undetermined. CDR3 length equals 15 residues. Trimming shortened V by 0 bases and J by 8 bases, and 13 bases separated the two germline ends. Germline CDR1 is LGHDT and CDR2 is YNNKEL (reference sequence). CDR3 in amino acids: CASSQDAGSWEKLFF. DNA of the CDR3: TGTGCCAGCAGCCAAGATGCCGGGTCCTGGGAAAAACTGTTTTTT.

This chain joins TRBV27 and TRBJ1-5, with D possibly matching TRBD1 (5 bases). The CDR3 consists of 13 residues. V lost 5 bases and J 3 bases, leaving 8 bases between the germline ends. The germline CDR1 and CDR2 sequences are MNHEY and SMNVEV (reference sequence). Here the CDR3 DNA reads TGTGCCAGCAGTAAGGGGAACAATCAGCCCCAGCATTTT. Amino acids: CASSKGNNQPQHF.

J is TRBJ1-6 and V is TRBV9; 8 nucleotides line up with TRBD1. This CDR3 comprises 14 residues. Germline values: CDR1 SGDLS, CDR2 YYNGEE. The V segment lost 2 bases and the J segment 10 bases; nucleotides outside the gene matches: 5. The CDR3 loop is CASSVAGGFSPLHF. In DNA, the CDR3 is TGTGCCAGCAGCGTGGCAGGGGGCTTCTCACCCCTCCACTTT.

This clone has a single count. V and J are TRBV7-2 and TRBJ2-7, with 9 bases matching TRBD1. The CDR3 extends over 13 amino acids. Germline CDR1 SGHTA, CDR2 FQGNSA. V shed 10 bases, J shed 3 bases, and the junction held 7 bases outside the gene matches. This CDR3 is CATEPGQGYEQYF. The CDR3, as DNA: TGTGCCACAGAACCGGGACAGGGCTACGAGCAGTACTTC.

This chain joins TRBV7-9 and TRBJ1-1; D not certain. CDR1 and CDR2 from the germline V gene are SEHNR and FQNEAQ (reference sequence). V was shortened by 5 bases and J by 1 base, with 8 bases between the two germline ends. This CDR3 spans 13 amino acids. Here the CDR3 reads CASSELPNTEAFF. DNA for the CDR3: TGTGCCAGCAGCGAACTTCCGAACACTGAAGCTTTCTTT.

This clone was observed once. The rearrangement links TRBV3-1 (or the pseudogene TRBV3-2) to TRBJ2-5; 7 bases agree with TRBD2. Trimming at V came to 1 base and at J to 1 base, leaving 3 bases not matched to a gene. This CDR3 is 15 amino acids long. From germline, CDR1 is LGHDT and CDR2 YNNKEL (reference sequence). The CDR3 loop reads CASSQGGGSQETQYF. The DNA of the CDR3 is TGTGCCAGCAGCCAAGGGGGGGGAAGCCAAGAGACCCAGTACTTC.

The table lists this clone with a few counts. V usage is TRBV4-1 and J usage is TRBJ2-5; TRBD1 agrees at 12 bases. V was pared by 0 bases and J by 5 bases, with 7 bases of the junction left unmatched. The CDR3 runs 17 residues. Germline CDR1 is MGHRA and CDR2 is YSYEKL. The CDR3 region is CASSQDGDRGLGETQYF. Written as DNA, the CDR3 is TGCGCCAGCAGCCAAGATGGGGACAGGGGGCTTGGGGAGACCCAGTACTTC.

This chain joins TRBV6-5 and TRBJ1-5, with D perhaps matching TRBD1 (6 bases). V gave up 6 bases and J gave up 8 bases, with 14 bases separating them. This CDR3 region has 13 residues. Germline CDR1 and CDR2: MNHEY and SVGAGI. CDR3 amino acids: CASSLQGIEPQHF. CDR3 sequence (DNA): TGTGCCAGCAGCTTACAGGGAATCGAGCCCCAGCATTTT.